This is a list of T cell receptor beta chains from one sample in a study of CD8 T cells in ankylosing spondylitis. Each CDR3 protein gets one entry after TCRdb re-called the 5' RACE reads with MiXCR. The sample yields 200,000 to 250,000 distinct CDR3 sequences, around 24% seen once. What was sequenced was blood, either unsorted or a sorted T cell fraction (not recorded which). These receptors all come from a male donor with ankylosing spondylitis or in good health (not recorded which). The CDR3 runs from the conserved cysteine through the conserved F or W. A D gene is named only where the DNA matches it firmly. Size is omitted from some rows. Given values are once, few, many or a class for expanded clones.

>.|.|TRBJ2-7|TRBV29-1
TGCAGCGTGAGAGTGGCGAATTACGAGCAGTACTTC
CSVRVANYEQYF
>TRBD2|.|TRBJ2-1|TRBV4-2
TGTGCCAGCAGCCAAGAGCCTAGCGGGAGTAGGTACAATGAGCAGTTCTTC
CASSQEPSGSRYNEQFF
>.|.|TRBJ1-2|TRBV20-1
TGCAGTGCTAAAGATCCCGGTTATGGCTACACCTTC
CSAKDPGYGYTF
>TRBD1|once|TRBJ2-1|TRBV5-1
TGCGCCAGCAGCTCAGGACAGGGGGTCTGGGAGCAGTTCTTC
CASSSGQGVWEQFF
>.|few|TRBJ2-7|TRBV29-1
TGCAGCGGCAGGAGCTCCTACGAGCAGTACTTC
CSGRSSYEQYF
>TRBD1|.|TRBJ1-4|TRBV6-1
TGTGCCAGCAGCGGGGGACAGTTTAGGGAAAAACTGTTTTTT
CASSGGQFREKLFF
>TRBD1|few|TRBJ2-7|TRBV7-2
TGTGCCAGCAGCTTGGGACAGGGGACCCGCGAGCAGTACTTC
CASSLGQGTREQYF
>.|many|TRBJ1-1|TRBV12-3/TRBV12-4
TGTGCCAGCAGTTTAGTAGGGGTGAACACTGAAGCTTTCTTT
CASSLVGVNTEAFF
>.|.|TRBJ2-3|TRBV18
TGTGCCAGCTCATACCAGGGGCAGCTTAGCACAGATACGCAGTATTTT
CASSYQGQLSTDTQYF
>.|.|TRBJ2-1|TRBV10-3
TGTGCCACCGGGGTTTCGCCATTGGAGCAGTTCTTC
CATGVSPLEQFF
>.|.|TRBJ2-3|TRBV3-1
TGTACCAGCAGCGCTTTTGCCTCGGCTAGCGATTTGAGGGATACGCAGTATTTT
CTSSAFASASDLRDTQYF
>.|many|TRBJ2-5|TRBV12-3/TRBV12-4
TGTGCCAGCAGTTTAGCGCAGGGCCTCAAAGAGACCCAGTACTTC
CASSLAQGLKETQYF
>.|many|TRBJ1-5|TRBV11-2
TGTGCCAGCAGCTTTCCGGGGGGGCCCCAGCATTTT
CASSFPGGPQHF
>TRBD2|.|TRBJ2-5|TRBV20-1
TGCAGTGCTAGAGGTCGACTAGCGGGAGAAGAGACCCAGTACTTC
CSARGRLAGEETQYF
>.|.|TRBJ2-1|TRBV12-3/TRBV12-4
TGTGCCAGCAGTCGGACAGATGAGCAGTTCTTC
CASSRTDEQFF
>.|few|TRBJ1-1|TRBV20-1
TGCAGTGCTAGAGATCTCTCAAGAGACCCAGCTTTCTTT
CSARDLSRDPAFF
>.|.|TRBJ2-5|TRBV7-2
TGTGCCAGCAGCTTAAGCCGGCCCCAGGCGGGGGAGACCCAGTACTTC
CASSLSRPQAGETQYF
>.|many|TRBJ2-1|TRBV3-1
TGTGCCAGCAGCCAAGCAGGGCTAGCCGATAGGGGTGAGCAGTTCTTC
CASSQAGLADRGEQFF
>.|many|TRBJ2-3|TRBV20-1
TGCAGTGCCGAGCCACTAGTGGGCGATACGCAGTATTTT
CSAEPLVGDTQYF
>.|.|TRBJ2-3|TRBV18
TGTGCCAGCTCACCTACCCGGGATACGCAGTATTTT
CASSPTRDTQYF
>TRBD1|many|TRBJ2-2|TRBV18
TGTGCCAGCTCACCCCGACAGGGGAACACCGGGGAGCTGTTTTTT
CASSPRQGNTGELFF
>TRBD2|few|TRBJ2-5|TRBV20-1
TGCAGTGCTCTAAGGACTAGCGGGACACCTCAAGAGACCCAGTACTTC
CSALRTSGTPQETQYF
>.|few|TRBJ2-7|TRBV29-1
TGCAGCGTCTCCCGGGCAGGGTCCTACGAGCAGTACTTC
CSVSRAGSYEQYF
>TRBD2|many|TRBJ2-2|TRBV5-1
TGCGCCAGCAGCGGAGGGACTAGTATCGGGGAGCTGTTTTTT
CASSGGTSIGELFF
>TRBD1|few|TRBJ1-1|TRBV20-1
TGCAGTGCTAGAGTTCGACAGGGCATCATGAACACTGAAGCTTTCTTT
CSARVRQGIMNTEAFF
>TRBD1|many|TRBJ1-4|TRBV12-3/TRBV12-4
TGTGCCAGCAGTTTTTGGGCAGGGGGGGGTGAAAAACTGTTTTTT
CASSFWAGGGEKLFF
>TRBD2|many|TRBJ2-2|TRBV20-1
TGCAGTGCAATAGCGGGAGTCGGGACCGGGGAGCTGTTTTTT
CSAIAGVGTGELFF
>.|.|TRBJ2-5|TRBV29-1
TGCAGCGTCCGCAGGAGGTGGGGACAAGAGACCCAGTACTTC
CSVRRRWGQETQYF
>.|many|TRBJ2-1|TRBV5-1
TGCGCCAGCAGCGGAACCAGGGGAGGAGGGCCCTACAATGAGCAGTTCTTC
CASSGTRGGGPYNEQFF
>TRBD2|.|TRBJ2-5|TRBV29-1
TGCAGCGCCCGGACTAGCGCCGAGACCCAGTACTTC
CSARTSAETQYF
>TRBD1|once|TRBJ2-7|TRBV29-1
TGCAGCGTCAGGGGACAGGGGGCGAACGAGCAGTACTTC
CSVRGQGANEQYF
>TRBD2|.|TRBJ2-3|TRBV5-5
TGTGCCAGCAGCTTGTCGAACGGGAGGGACGCAACGCAGTATTTT
CASSLSNGRDATQYF
>TRBD1|many|TRBJ1-2|TRBV20-1
TGCAGTGCGCGACAGGGTTGGGATGGCTACACCTTC
CSARQGWDGYTF
>.|.|TRBJ2-5|TRBV5-6
TGTGCCAGCAGCTTGACGGGCCAGGGTGAGACCCAGTACTTC
CASSLTGQGETQYF
>.|many|TRBJ1-3|TRBV11-2
TGTGCCAGCAGCTTTGACTCTGGAAACACCATATATTTT
CASSFDSGNTIYF
>TRBD1|many|TRBJ1-1|TRBV12-5
TGTGCTAGTGGTTCGCCCAGGGGGAAGGTCACTGAAGCTTTCTTT
CASGSPRGKVTEAFF